The clone carrying this TCR beta chain was observed a handful of times. The record originates from a study of human T cells and chemical hapten exposure. The trim removed 2 bases at V and 0 bases at J, leaving 13 bases unmatched. CDR3 length equals 19 residues. Per the germline V gene, CDR1 is MNHEY and CDR2 is SVGEGT. Noted time point: patch test 1, 2 weeks after DPC sensitization. This sample's treatment: therapeutic diphenylcyclopropenone sensitization with weekly scalp DPC. TCRdb reprocessed the RACE reads with MiXCR, giving one entry per CDR3 protein. The table shows tens of thousands of distinct CDR3 sequences, with about 6.8% occurring only once.

Sequenced here: whole blood, sampled in connection with sensitization to the hapten diphenylcyclopropenone (DPC). V is TRBV6-2 or TRBV6-3 and J is TRBJ2-3, with TRBD2 matching over 8 bases. This TCR came from a woman aged 25 to 45 with alopecia areata. Some clones in this sample may be carry-over from other donors' samples. CDR3 residues: CASSYLILWTSKSTDTQYF. CDR3 sequence (DNA): TGTGCCAGCAGTTACCTTATTCTCTGGACTAGCAAGAGCACAGATACGCAGTATTTT.